This T cell receptor (beta chain) was captured by sequencing in a study of glioma-infiltrating T cells. Turning to the study itself: Glioblastomas were WHO grade IV, sampled at first diagnosis; low-grade were grade II. Blood libraries targeted about 4.5- to 11-fold coverage of 900,000 to 1,000,000 T cells.

A remark on this clonotype: Its antigen is not identified.

General study points: CDR3 overlap between tissue and blood was very small. Shared blood CDR3 signature motifs marked patients with low tissue-blood divergence.

TCR alpha and beta CDR3 regions were amplified from RNA using iRepertoire nested multiplex PCR. MiXCR, run by TCRdb on the multiplex PCR reads, gives a single entry per CDR3 protein. The repertoire holds 400,000 or so distinct CDR3 sequences, with around 45% as singletons. The CDR3 runs to 12 residues. Germline lookup yields CDR1 SQVTM and CDR2 ANQGSEA. Trimming took off 4 bases at V and 5 bases at J, with 9 bases between the two ends. The sample was glioma tissue, nonneoplastic brain tissue, or PBMCs (not recorded which). J is TRBJ1-5 and V is TRBV29-1; a weak D match, TRBD1 (6 bases). The receptor comes from a human donor with low-grade glioma or glioblastoma, undergoing nonglioma brain surgery, or in good health (not recorded which). The CDR3 DNA reads TGCAGCGTTGGGACAGCAGATCAGCCCCAGCATTTT. Protein sequence: CSVGTADQPQHF.